These 19 T cell receptor beta chains were all obtained from the same sample, sequenced in a study of patients and donors after allogeneic stem cell transplantation. A single record per CDR3 protein comes from TCRdb applying MiXCR to the RT-PCR reads. The table has 900,000 to 1,000,000 distinct CDR3 sequences, 15% to 20% seen once; the top ten hold 5.5% to 6.5%. The sequenced sample was blood, either unsorted or a sorted T cell fraction (not recorded which). The receptor source for this set is a human donor who was either an allogeneic HSCT recipient or a stem cell or donor lymphocyte infusion donor (not recorded which). It is not recorded whose cells these are; they may come from a transplant donor.

This clonotype was observed a handful of times. The rearrangement joins TRBV5-1 to TRBJ2-3, with 9 nucleotides matching TRBD2. CDR3 size: 15 residues. V dropped 0 bases and J dropped 4; count of bases not matched to a gene: 3. Germline values: CDR1 SGHRS, CDR2 YFSETQ. The DNA of the CDR3 is TGCGCCAGCAGCTTGGCCCAGCGGGGGGCAGATACGCAGTATTTT. It encodes CASSLAQRGADTQYF.

This chain links TRBV6-5 with TRBJ1-1; D may be TRBD1 (5 bases). The CDR3 spans 16 residues. Trimming cost V 0 bases and J 10 bases, with 21 bases left between them. CDR1 and CDR2 from the germline V gene are MNHEY and SVGAGI. CDR3 nucleotides: TGTGCCAGCAGTTACTCGTCGCCAGGGCCTACCTACACAGCTTTCTTT. It specifies CASSYSSPGPTYTAFF.

The table lists this clonotype with a few counts. The chain has TRBV2 and TRBJ2-1, with 12 bases fitting TRBD2. V dropped 7 bases and J dropped 2; count of bases not matched to a gene: 12. Germline CDR1 SNHLY, CDR2 FYNNEI. The CDR3 contains 18 residues. The CDR3 sequence is CASKLVTSGSPTYNEQFF. The CDR3 coding sequence is TGTGCCAGCAAGTTGGTGACTAGCGGGAGTCCAACCTACAATGAGCAGTTCTTC.

This clonotype has ten or more counts. The chain recombines TRBV5-1 with TRBJ2-3, with D perhaps TRBD2 (6 bases). V lost 1 base, J lost 2 bases, and 14 bases lay in between. The CDR3 spans 16 residues. Per the germline V gene, CDR1 is SGHRS and CDR2 is YFSETQ. As DNA, the CDR3 is TGCGCCAGCAGCTTGAAGGCAGGAGGGGACACAGATACGCAGTATTTT. Protein: CASSLKAGGDTDTQYF.

This clonotype was detected only a few times. The V and J genes are TRBV5-5 and TRBJ2-3; D might be TRBD2 (5 bases). This CDR3 is built from 14 residues. The germline CDR1 and CDR2 sequences are SGHKS and YYEKEE (reference sequence). The germline V and J ends were trimmed by 2 bases and 4 bases, with 11 bases remaining between them. CDR3 region: CASSFSSGPDTQYF. The DNA of the CDR3 is TGTGCCAGCAGCTTCAGCAGCGGTCCAGATACGCAGTATTTT.

The chain links TRBV7-8 to TRBJ1-1, with 7 positions matching TRBD1. The length of the CDR3 is 16 residues. V lost 5 bases, J lost 1 base, and 10 bases stayed unmatched. Germline V gives CDR1 SGHVS, CDR2 FQNEAQ. The CDR3: CASSGRTGLKNTEAFF. The CDR3 nucleotides are TGTGCCAGCAGCGGAAGGACAGGTTTAAAGAACACTGAAGCTTTCTTT.

This chain connects TRBV20-1 to TRBJ1-4; 7 nucleotides match TRBD1. V trimming: 1 base; J trimming: 6 bases; junction bases outside the gene matches: 14. The CDR3 consists of 17 residues. Per germline, CDR1 DFQATT and CDR2 SNEGSKA (reference sequence). CDR3 sequence reads: CSARVTRDSPFYEKLFF. The CDR3 region has the DNA TGCAGTGCTAGAGTTACCCGGGACAGCCCATTTTATGAAAAACTGTTTTTT.

A few counts support this clonotype. The chain joins TRBV12-3 or TRBV12-4 to TRBJ1-2; TRBD1 aligns across 8 bases. V shed 7 bases, J shed 4 bases, and the junction held 20 bases outside the gene matches. The length of the CDR3 is 18 residues. The CDR3 region has the DNA TGTGCCAGCACTCTAAGTCCCCGGCAGGGGGCAAGGAGCTATGGCTACACCTTC. Residues: CASTLSPRQGARSYGYTF.

The DNA for the CDR3 is TGCAGTGCTAGTGGCGGGAGGTCAGGAACCGGGGAGCTGTTTTTT. As protein: CSASGGRSGTGELFF. The chain carries TRBV20-1 and TRBJ2-2; TRBD2 aligns across 8 bases. CDR3 length equals 15 residues. V shed 3 bases and J 5 bases; nucleotides not matched to a gene: 8. Germline V CDR1 and CDR2: DFQATT, SNEGSKA (reference sequence).

This chain uses TRBV7-9 with TRBJ2-1, with TRBD2 matching 12 bases. CDR1 is SEHNR, CDR2 FQNEAQ, per germline (reference sequence). Trimming removed 2 bases from V and 7 bases from J; junction bases left unmatched: 6. The CDR3 has 16 amino acids. The CDR3 is CASSLFGLAGSNEQFF. In nucleotides, the CDR3 is TGTGCCAGCAGCTTATTCGGACTAGCGGGATCAAATGAGCAGTTCTTC.

V and J are TRBV11-2 and TRBJ2-2; 13 nucleotides agree with TRBD2. CDR3 length: 18 amino acids. Trimming removed 5 bases from V and 1 base from J; junction bases left unmatched: 7. Germline CDR1 reads SGHAT; CDR2 reads FQNNGV. The CDR3 nucleotides are TGTGCCAGCAGCCCGGGACTAGCGGGAAGTCTGAACACCGGGGAGCTGTTTTTT. It encodes CASSPGLAGSLNTGELFF.

The V call is TRBV6-5, the J call TRBJ1-1; 7 positions agree with TRBD1. The J segment lost 4 bases and the V segment lost 4 bases, leaving 6 bases of the junction unmatched. The CDR3 has 14 residues. Germline loops: CDR1 MNHEY, CDR2 SVGAGI. The CDR3 DNA reads as TGTGCCAGCAGTTGGCAGGGGGACGGCACTGAAGCTTTCTTT. Translation: CASSWQGDGTEAFF.

The J gene is TRBJ2-7, the V gene TRBV15; 7 bases are shared with TRBD2. V trimming: 1 base; J trimming: 0 bases; junction bases outside the gene matches: 3. The CDR3 spans 15 residues. Germline CDR1 and CDR2: LNHNV and YYDKDF (reference sequence). CDR3 in DNA: TGTGCCACCAGCAGAGCGGGAGGTGCCTCCTACGAGCAGTACTTC. It specifies CATSRAGGASYEQYF.

Many counts were recorded for this clonotype. The chain links TRBV12-3 or TRBV12-4 to TRBJ2-5; 8 bases are shared with TRBD1. V shed 6 bases, J shed 0 bases, and the junction held 6 bases outside the gene matches. The CDR3 sequence is 15 residues long. The CDR3 DNA reads TGTGCCAGCAGCCCTCGGACAGGGTACCAAGAGACCCAGTACTTC. Protein product: CASSPRTGYQETQYF.

This clonotype occurred a few times. The chain joins TRBV20-1 to TRBJ1-1, with D maybe TRBD1 (5 bases). CDR1 DFQATT and CDR2 SNEGSKA come from the germline V gene (reference sequence). V lost 1 base and J 2 bases, leaving 11 bases between the germline ends. This CDR3 has 14 amino acids. CDR3 nucleotide sequence: TGCAGTGCTAGAGTAGCAGGGACTAACACTGAAGCTTTCTTT. This encodes CSARVAGTNTEAFF.

The chain has TRBV15 and TRBJ2-3; D is undetermined. Per germline, CDR1 LNHNV and CDR2 YYDKDF (reference sequence). The CDR3 totals 12 residues. V lost 4 bases, J lost 1 base, and 3 bases lay in between. CDR3 sequence reads: CATSIRTDTQYF. The CDR3 DNA reads TGTGCCACCAGCATTCGCACAGATACGCAGTATTTT.

This clonotype was counted at least ten times. V gene TRBV6-2 or TRBV6-3 combines with J gene TRBJ2-1; TRBD2 matches at 10 bases. Germline V gene lookup returns CDR1 MNHEY and CDR2 SVGEGT. The CDR3 covers 14 residues. V lost 7 bases to trimming and J lost 9 bases; unmatched junction nucleotides: 9. The CDR3 nucleotides read TGTGCCAGCAAGCGGGGGGGCCTTGAGGGTGAGCAGTTCTTC. Translation: CASKRGGLEGEQFF.

V usage is TRBV18 and J usage is TRBJ1-1, with D possibly matching TRBD1 (5 bases). Trimming left V 2 bases short and J 0 bases short, with 13 bases between. This CDR3 contains 16 residues. CDR1 and CDR2 from the germline V gene are KGHSH and LQKENI. The CDR3 nucleotides are TGTGCCAGCTCACCAAGAGACCAGGGAATGAACACTGAAGCTTTCTTT. This codes for CASSPRDQGMNTEAFF.

J is TRBJ2-3 and V is TRBV6-5; TRBD2 aligns across 9 bases. J gave up 2 bases and V 0 bases, and 9 bases lay outside the gene matches. CDR1 is MNHEY and CDR2 is SVGAGI in the germline V gene. The CDR3 spans 18 residues. CDR3: CASSYSLGGRAFTDTQYF. CDR3 in DNA: TGTGCCAGCAGTTACTCGTTGGGCGGGAGGGCCTTCACAGATACGCAGTATTTT.